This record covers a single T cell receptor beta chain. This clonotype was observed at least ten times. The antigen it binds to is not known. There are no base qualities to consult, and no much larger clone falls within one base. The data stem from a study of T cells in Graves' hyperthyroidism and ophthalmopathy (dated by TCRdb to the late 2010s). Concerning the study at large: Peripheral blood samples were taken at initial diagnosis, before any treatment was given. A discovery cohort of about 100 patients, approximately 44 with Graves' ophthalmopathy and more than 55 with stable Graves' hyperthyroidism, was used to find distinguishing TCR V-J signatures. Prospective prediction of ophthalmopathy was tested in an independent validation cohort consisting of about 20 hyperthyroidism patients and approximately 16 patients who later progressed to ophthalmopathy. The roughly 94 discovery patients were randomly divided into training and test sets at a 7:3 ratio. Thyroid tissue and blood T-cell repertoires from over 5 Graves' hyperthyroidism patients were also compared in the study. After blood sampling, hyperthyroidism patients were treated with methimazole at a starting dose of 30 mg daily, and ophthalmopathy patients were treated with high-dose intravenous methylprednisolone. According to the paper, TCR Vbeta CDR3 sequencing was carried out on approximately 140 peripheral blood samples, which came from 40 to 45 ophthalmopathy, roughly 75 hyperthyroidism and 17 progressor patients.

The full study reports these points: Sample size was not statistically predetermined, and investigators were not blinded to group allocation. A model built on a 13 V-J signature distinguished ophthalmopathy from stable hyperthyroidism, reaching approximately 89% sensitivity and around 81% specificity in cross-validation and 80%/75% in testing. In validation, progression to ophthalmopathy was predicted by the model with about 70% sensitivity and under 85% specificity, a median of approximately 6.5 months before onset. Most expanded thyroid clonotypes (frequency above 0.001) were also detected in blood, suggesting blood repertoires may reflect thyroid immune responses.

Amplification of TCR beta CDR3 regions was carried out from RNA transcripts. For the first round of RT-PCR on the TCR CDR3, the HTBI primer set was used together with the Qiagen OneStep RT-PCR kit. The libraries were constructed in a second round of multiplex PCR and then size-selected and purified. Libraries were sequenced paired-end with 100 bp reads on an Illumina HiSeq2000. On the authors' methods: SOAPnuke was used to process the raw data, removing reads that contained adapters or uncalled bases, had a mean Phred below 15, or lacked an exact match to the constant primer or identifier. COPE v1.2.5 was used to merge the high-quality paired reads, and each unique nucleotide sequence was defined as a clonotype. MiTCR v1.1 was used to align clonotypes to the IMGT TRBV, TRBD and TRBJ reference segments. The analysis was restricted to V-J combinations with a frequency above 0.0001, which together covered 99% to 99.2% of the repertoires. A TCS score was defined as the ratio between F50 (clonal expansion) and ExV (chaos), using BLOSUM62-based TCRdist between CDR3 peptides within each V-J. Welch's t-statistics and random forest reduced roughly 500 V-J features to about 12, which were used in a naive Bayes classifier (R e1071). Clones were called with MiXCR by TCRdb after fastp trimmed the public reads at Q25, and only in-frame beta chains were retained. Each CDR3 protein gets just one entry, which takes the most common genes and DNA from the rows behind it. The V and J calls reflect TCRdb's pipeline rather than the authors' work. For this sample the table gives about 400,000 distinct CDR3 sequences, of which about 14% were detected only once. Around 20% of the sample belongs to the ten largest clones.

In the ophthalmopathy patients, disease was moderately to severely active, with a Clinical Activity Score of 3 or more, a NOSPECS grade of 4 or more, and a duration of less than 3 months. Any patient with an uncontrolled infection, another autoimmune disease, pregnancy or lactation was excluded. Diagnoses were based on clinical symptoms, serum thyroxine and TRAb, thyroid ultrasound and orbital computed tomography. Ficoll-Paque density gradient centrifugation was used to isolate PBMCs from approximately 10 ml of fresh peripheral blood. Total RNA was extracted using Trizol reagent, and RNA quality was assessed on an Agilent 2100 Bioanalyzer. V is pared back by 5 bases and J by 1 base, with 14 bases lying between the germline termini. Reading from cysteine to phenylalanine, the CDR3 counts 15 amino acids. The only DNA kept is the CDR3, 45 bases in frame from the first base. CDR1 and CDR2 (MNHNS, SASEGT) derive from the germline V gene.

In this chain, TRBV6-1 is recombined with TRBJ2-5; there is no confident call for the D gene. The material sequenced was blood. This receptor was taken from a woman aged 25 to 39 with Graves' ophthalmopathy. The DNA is TGTGCCAGCAGTTCCGTCCCAGTTTTCCAAGAGACCCAGTACTTC. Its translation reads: CASSSVPVFQETQYF.